This T cell receptor (beta chain) derives from a study of technical replicates of blood from several donors. This CDR3 is built from 14 residues. Germline loops: CDR1 SNHLY, CDR2 FYNNEI. V gave up 7 bases and J gave up 2 bases, with 14 bases separating them. Profiled with immunoSEQ multiplex PCR; TCRdb holds only in-frame clones, not every one. The sample contains more than 90,000 clones, 90% to 96% of which appear only once. This sequence originates from a human donor in good health. Sequences were obtained from T cells isolated from PBMCs. The chain combines TRBV2 with TRBJ1-2; a weak D match, TRBD1 (5 bases). The CDR3 nucleotides are TGTGCCAGCATGTTTGACAGCAGCAACTATGGCTACACCTTC. Its protein product is CASMFDSSNYGYTF.